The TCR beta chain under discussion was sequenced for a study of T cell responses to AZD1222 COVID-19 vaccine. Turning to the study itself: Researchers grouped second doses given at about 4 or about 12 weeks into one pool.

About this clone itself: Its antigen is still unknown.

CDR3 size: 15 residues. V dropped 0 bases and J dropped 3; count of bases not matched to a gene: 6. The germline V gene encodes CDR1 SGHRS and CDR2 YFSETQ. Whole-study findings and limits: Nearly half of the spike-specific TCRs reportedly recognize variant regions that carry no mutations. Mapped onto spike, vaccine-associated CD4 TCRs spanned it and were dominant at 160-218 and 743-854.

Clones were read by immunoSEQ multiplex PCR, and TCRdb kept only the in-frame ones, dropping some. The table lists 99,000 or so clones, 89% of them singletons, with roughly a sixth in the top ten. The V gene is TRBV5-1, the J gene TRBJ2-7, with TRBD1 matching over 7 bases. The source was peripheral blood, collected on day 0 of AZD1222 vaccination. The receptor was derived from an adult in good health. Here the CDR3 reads CASSLATGEYYEQYF. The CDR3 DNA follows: TGCGCCAGCAGCTTGGCCACAGGGGAATACTACGAGCAGTACTTC.